This TCR beta chain was recorded in a study of neoadjuvant anti-PD-1 for oral cavity cancer. Findings of the study overall: TCR analyses covered only a few patients per response group.

Remarks on this clone: Its antigen is as yet unknown.

Per the germline V gene, CDR1 is MNHEY and CDR2 is SVGAGI. The ends were cut back, 7 bases at V and 2 bases at J, with 12 bases in the middle. There are 15 residues in the CDR3. Assay used: immunoSEQ multiplex PCR; TCRdb lists only in-frame clones, some missing. The data hold about 6,700 clones, with roughly 70% observed a single time. The sequence was collected from a person aged 35-79 years with oral cavity squamous cell carcinoma. This rearrangement joins TRBV6-5 to TRBJ2-6; possibly TRBD1 for D (5 bases). The source material was PBMCs, sampled before nivolumab (anti-PD-1) treatment. The CDR3: CASTRTKTGANVLTF. The DNA of the CDR3 is TGTGCCAGCACCAGGACAAAGACTGGGGCCAACGTCCTGACTTTC.